This T cell receptor beta chain was retrieved from a study of Ad26.COV2.S vaccination and SARS-CoV-2 variants. As for the study in general: Once, or twice with 56 days between doses, Ad26.COV2.S was given intramuscularly. Study observations and caveats: A substantial breadth of spike-specific CD8+ and CD4+ T cell responses after vaccination has been reported.

The CDR3 has 14 residues. The germline CDR1 and CDR2 sequences are LGHNA and YNFKEQ. Trimming took 0 bases from V and 4 from J, leaving 7 bases between them. Concerning this clone: The antigen is undetermined. The same CDR3 also results from other DNA sequences found in this sample.

Method: immunoSEQ multiplex PCR; TCRdb's copy keeps in-frame clones and lacks some. The sample consists of some 350,000 clones, approximately 87% of them appearing once. Indicated treatment: around 19 received Ad26.COV2.S at low or high dose, single or two shots; roughly 5 received placebo; per-sample allocation not given. The samples date from day 63 after the first vaccine or placebo injection. The sample here was peripheral blood, taken in a trial of Ad26.COV2.S vaccine versus placebo. The sequence derives from a person between 18 and 65 years old who received the Ad26.COV2.S COVID-19 vaccine or a placebo. V is TRBV4-2 and J is TRBJ2-1; D may be TRBD1 (5 bases). CDR3 region: CASSQEGPYNEQFF. The CDR3 DNA is TGTGCCAGCAGCCAAGAGGGGCCGTACAATGAGCAGTTCTTC.